This paragraph reports one T cell receptor (beta chain). What it binds is unknown. Germline V gene lookup returns CDR1 SGHVS and CDR2 FQNEAQ. The CDR3 has 19 amino acids. The V end was cut by 5 bases, the J end by 5 bases, with 30 bases between. Healthy bone marrow donors made up the cohort. Primers included in the PCR were 60 Vbeta and 13 Jbeta primers. TCRdb's copy holds only in-frame clones and misses some; the assay was immunoSEQ multiplex PCR. The data contain some 150,000 clones, roughly 80% of them singletons. This sample is part of a study of cytomegalovirus exposure and HLA in healthy donors. Study-level results: Near-uniform donor sequencing depth was presumed by presence/absence analyses.

The chain links TRBV7-8 to TRBJ1-2; maybe TRBD1 (5 bases). Sequencing was performed on PBMCs. The clonotype originates from a man aged 40-49 years in good health and CMV-seropositive. CDR3: CASSQQSGVDNFVGYGYTF. DNA for the CDR3: TGTGCCAGCAGCCAGCAATCGGGGGTAGATAATTTTGTCGGATATGGCTACACCTTC.